Shown below are 3 T cell receptor beta chains from a single sample sequenced in a study of blood T cell repertoires in COVID-19. Only in-frame clones appear in the TCRdb table, and some are missing; sequencing was by immunoSEQ multiplex PCR. The sample lists about 210,000 clones; approximately 80% were seen once. Sequenced material: PBMCs or T cells enriched from blood (not recorded which). These TCRs come from a woman aged 50 to 60 with acute COVID-19.

The CDR3 sequence: CASSLVASGRYTGELFF. DNA of the CDR3: TGCGCCAGCAGCTTGGTGGCTAGCGGGAGGTACACCGGGGAGCTGTTTTTT. The V and J genes are TRBV5-1 and TRBJ2-2; 11 bases align to TRBD2. From germline, CDR1 is SGHRS and CDR2 YFSETQ. The CDR3 is made up of 17 amino acids. J lost 3 bases, V lost 0 bases, and 4 bases had no gene match.

The rearrangement joins TRBV27 to TRBJ1-6; TRBD1 agrees at 7 bases. Germline values: CDR1 MNHEY, CDR2 SMNVEV (reference sequence). This CDR3 spans 15 amino acids. V was pared by 5 bases and J by 2 bases, with 3 bases of the junction left unmatched. The CDR3 region has the DNA TGTGCCAGCAGTCCTGACAGGGCCTATAATTCACCCCTCCACTTT. Its translation is CASSPDRAYNSPLHF.

The chain links TRBV11-2 to TRBJ2-6, with a possible D match to TRBD2 (7 bases). With 5 bases removed from V and 2 bases from J, the gap between germline ends came to 16 bases. Germline-derived CDR1 and CDR2 are SGHAT and FQNNGV. The CDR3 covers 17 residues. The CDR3 DNA sequence: TGTGCCAGCAGCAAAATAAGGGGGGGTCCTGGGGCCAACGTCCTGACTTTC. It encodes CASSKIRGGPGANVLTF.